The clone carrying this T cell receptor (beta chain) was seen a single time. The data were produced by immunoSEQ multiplex PCR, yet TCRdb's version contains in-frame clones alone and is incomplete. The sample includes about 310,000 clones, 87% of them seen just once. The ends lost 2 bases at V and 7 bases at J; junction bases unmatched: 3. From germline, CDR1 is MNHEY and CDR2 SVGEGT. The CDR3 totals 13 residues. This entry comes from a study of blood T cell repertoires in COVID-19. Background on the study: In each case, the material was cDNA or gDNA derived from T cells, B-cell-depleted T cells, or PBMCs.

The chain couples TRBV6-2 or TRBV6-3 to TRBJ1-2; 8 positions match TRBD1. Sequenced material: PBMCs or T cells enriched from blood (not recorded which). The sequence was collected from a woman between 18 and 29 years old who had recovered from COVID-19. The CDR3 nucleotides are TGTGCCAGCAGTTACCAGGGGGCGACTGGCTACACCTTC. Its translation is CASSYQGATGYTF.